One sample yielded the 20 T cell receptor beta chains listed below, sequenced in a study of cytomegalovirus exposure and HLA in healthy donors. 13 Jbeta primers and 60 Vbeta primers were used for the PCR. Clones were read by immunoSEQ multiplex PCR, and TCRdb kept only the in-frame ones, dropping some. The sample lists 90,000 or so clones, 77% occurring once. The sequenced sample was PBMCs. These TCRs come from a boy younger than 18 in good health and CMV-seronegative.

The chain links TRBV7-9 to TRBJ1-1; D is perhaps TRBD1 (6 bases). The CDR3 runs 15 residues. Germline values: CDR1 SEHNR, CDR2 FQNEAQ (reference sequence). Trimming shortened V by 6 bases and J by 0 bases, and 14 bases separated the two germline ends. The CDR3 DNA follows: TGTGCCAGCAGGCCGACAGGCAAAATGAACACTGAAGCTTTCTTT. Translating it yields CASRPTGKMNTEAFF. The full variable domain, rest sourced from reference TRBV7-9 and TRBJ1-1, is DTGVSQNPRHKITKRGQNVTFRCDPISEHNRLYWYRQTLGQGPEFLTYFQNEAQLEKSRLLSDRFSAERPKGSFSTLEIQRTEQGDSAMYLCASRPTGKMNTEAFFGQGTRLTVV.

The rearrangement links TRBV6-5 to TRBJ1-1; no reliable D call. This CDR3 has 15 residues. Trimming left V 1 base short and J 0 bases short, with 9 bases between. CDR1 and CDR2 from the germline V gene are MNHEY and SVGAGI. The CDR3 is CASSYFLPMNTEAFF. The CDR3 DNA reads as TGTGCCAGCAGTTACTTTCTCCCTATGAACACTGAAGCTTTCTTT.

The V call is TRBV5-4, the J call TRBJ1-1; TRBD1 aligns across 12 bases. V shed 5 bases and J 4 bases; nucleotides not matched to a gene: 21. CDR1 and CDR2 from the germline V gene are SGHNT and YYREEE (reference sequence). This CDR3 is 20 amino acids long. The CDR3 DNA is TGTGCCAGCAGTTTAGGTGGAAAGTACGGGACAGGGGGCGCGTTCACTGAAGCTTTCTTT. Amino acids: CASSLGGKYGTGGAFTEAFF.

This chain connects TRBV14 to TRBJ1-1, with TRBD1 as a possible D gene (6 bases). The CDR3 extends over 13 amino acids. The V end lost 4 bases, the J end lost 7 bases, and 13 bases lay between the germline ends. CDR1 is SGHDN, CDR2 FVKESK, per germline. The CDR3 reads CASSPGGGLEAFF. CDR3 sequence (DNA): TGTGCCAGCAGCCCGGGCGGGGGGCTTGAAGCTTTCTTT.

This chain connects TRBV14 to TRBJ2-5, with a weak D call TRBD1 (6 bases). V was cut by 3 bases and J by 5 bases, with 13 bases left in between. The CDR3 contains 14 residues. The germline CDR1 and CDR2 sequences are SGHDN and FVKESK. The CDR3 loop is CASSHRTADETQYF. In nucleotides, the CDR3 is TGTGCCAGCAGCCACCGGACAGCAGATGAGACCCAGTACTTC.

The V call is TRBV7-8, the J call TRBJ2-1, with TRBD1 matching 8 bases. This CDR3 is built from 15 residues. The germline gives CDR1 SGHVS, CDR2 FQNEAQ. Trimming took 4 bases from V and 8 from J; bases not matched to a gene: 10. CDR3 nucleotide sequence: TGTGCCAGCAGCTCAAGCGGACAGGGAGATTATGAGCAGTTCTTC. Protein sequence: CASSSSGQGDYEQFF.

The chain joins TRBV28 to TRBJ2-5; weak D call: TRBD1 (6 bases). Germline V CDR1 and CDR2: MDHEN, SYDVKM. Deletions cut 6 bases from V and 5 bases from J, with 19 bases between. CDR3 length: 15 residues. The chain's CDR3 is CASSPNVGGAETQYF. CDR3 nucleotides: TGTGCCAGCAGCCCTAACGTTGGGGGCGCGGAGACCCAGTACTTC.

This clone appeared a few times. This chain links TRBV7-9 with TRBJ1-5, with D possibly being TRBD1 (6 bases). The V and J ends lost 5 bases and 5 bases respectively, with 13 bases between them. The CDR3 spans 14 residues. Germline CDR1 reads SEHNR; CDR2 reads FQNEAQ (reference sequence). The DNA for the CDR3 is TGTGCCAGCAGCGTGGGACATCAAGATCAGCCCCAGCATTTT. Protein sequence: CASSVGHQDQPQHF.

The chain links TRBV30 to TRBJ1-1; 10 bases agree with TRBD1. The CDR3 consists of 12 residues. With 5 bases clipped from V and 11 bases from J, the junction kept 8 bases outside the gene matches. Germline V CDR1 and CDR2: GTSNPN, SVGIG (reference sequence). The CDR3 DNA sequence: TGTGCCTGGCGAGGGACAGGGGACTTGGCTTTCTTT. Its translation: CAWRGTGDLAFF. The full variable domain, in which reference TRBV30 and TRBJ1-1 provide the parts outside the CDR3, is SQTIHQWPATLVQPVGSPLSLECTVEGTSNPNLYWYRQAAGRGLQLLFYSVGIGQISSEVPQNLSASRPQDRQFILSSKKLLLSDSGFYLCAWRGTGDLAFFGQGTRLTVV.

The chain has TRBV10-1 and TRBJ1-1; no firm D call. The CDR3 loop spans 13 amino acids. The V gene's germline CDR1 is WNHNN and CDR2 SYGVQD (reference sequence). The ends were cut back, 0 bases at V and 6 bases at J, with 8 bases in the middle. The DNA for the CDR3 is TGCGCCAGCAGTGAGTCGAGTAAAGCTGAAGCTTTCTTT. This codes for CASSESSKAEAFF.

In its sample, this clone was seen once. The V call is TRBV7-9, the J call TRBJ1-1; the match to TRBD1 covers 7 bases. Germline V gene lookup returns CDR1 SEHNR and CDR2 FQNEAQ (reference sequence). The CDR3 is 15 amino acids. Trimming removed 0 bases from V and 1 base from J; junction bases left unmatched: 2. The chain's CDR3 is CASSLATGTNTEAFF. DNA for the CDR3: TGTGCCAGCAGCTTAGCGACAGGGACGAACACTGAAGCTTTCTTT.

The chain links TRBV15 to TRBJ1-2; D not resolved. This CDR3 contains 14 residues. The germline V gene encodes CDR1 LNHNV and CDR2 YYDKDF (reference sequence). V lost 0 bases to trimming and J lost 4 bases, with 9 bases between them. As DNA, the CDR3 is TGTGCCACCAGCAGAGATAAGGCGGCCTATGGCTACACCTTC. Translating gives CATSRDKAAYGYTF.

This clone was counted a few times. The chain combines TRBV7-9 with TRBJ2-1, with 9 bases aligning to TRBD2. The CDR3 is 15 amino acids. The V and J ends lost 6 bases and 12 bases, in that order; junction bases with no gene match: 15. Germline CDR1 and CDR2: SEHNR and FQNEAQ (reference sequence). The CDR3, as DNA: TGTGCCAGCAGTCTGTGGCGGGAGGGCCTTTTCCGGCAGTTCTTC. It is translated as CASSLWREGLFRQFF.

This chain uses TRBV30 with TRBJ2-1, with 8 nucleotides matching TRBD2. The CDR3 loop spans 16 amino acids. CDR1 and CDR2 (germline): GTSNPN, SVGIG (reference sequence). J gave up 0 bases and V 2 bases, and 6 bases lay outside the gene matches. CDR3 DNA: TGTGCCTGGAGTAGGTTTCTAGCGGGCTCCTACAATGAGCAGTTCTTC. Translating gives CAWSRFLAGSYNEQFF. Looking up the rest from reference TRBV30 and TRBJ2-1 gives the full variable domain: SQTIHQWPATLVQPVGSPLSLECTVEGTSNPNLYWYRQAAGRGLQLLFYSVGIGQISSEVPQNLSASRPQDRQFILSSKKLLLSDSGFYLCAWSRFLAGSYNEQFFGPGTRLTVL.

The chain combines TRBV4-3 with TRBJ2-3; 12 nucleotides agree with TRBD2. The CDR3 spans 17 residues. V lost 0 bases and J lost 6; bases outside the gene matches: 7. Germline V lookup: CDR1 LGHNA, CDR2 YSLEER. CDR3 in amino acids: CASSQDPSGGAIDTQYF. For the CDR3, the DNA is TGCGCCAGCAGCCAAGACCCTAGCGGGGGGGCCATTGATACGCAGTATTTT.

The chain uses TRBV7-2 and TRBJ1-5; D is perhaps TRBD1 (6 bases). This CDR3 is 16 amino acids long. CDR1 is SGHTA and CDR2 is FQGNSA in the germline V gene. The V end was cut by 1 base, the J end by 1 base, with 11 bases between. This CDR3 is CASSLEGGRSNQPQHF. The CDR3 DNA follows: TGTGCCAGCAGCTTAGAAGGGGGTAGGAGCAATCAGCCCCAGCATTTT.

In nucleotides, the CDR3 is TGTGCCAGCACCCCTGGGACTAGCGGTGCGAATGAGCAGTTCTTC. Translating gives CASTPGTSGANEQFF. The rearrangement uses TRBV28 and TRBJ2-1; TRBD2 agrees at 11 bases. This CDR3 contains 15 residues. Trimming removed 7 bases from V and 7 bases from J; junction bases left unmatched: 9. CDR1 is MDHEN and CDR2 is SYDVKM in the germline V gene.

Here the CDR3 DNA reads TGTGCCAGCAGCGGGACAGGGTCGGGCGAGCAGTACTTC. As protein: CASSGTGSGEQYF. This rearrangement joins TRBV5-6 to TRBJ2-7, with 9 bases lining up with TRBD1. Germline-derived CDR1 and CDR2 are SGHDT and YYEEEE. The ends lost 4 bases at V and 6 bases at J; junction bases unmatched: 5. This CDR3 is 13 amino acids long.

The chain couples TRBV29-1 to TRBJ1-2; D is possibly TRBD1 (5 bases). Germline CDR1 and CDR2: SQVTM and ANQGSEA. The ends were cut back, 5 bases at V and 4 bases at J, with 11 bases in the middle. The CDR3 runs 12 residues. Here the CDR3 DNA reads TGCAGCGTTCGTGACAGCCCCTATGGCTACACCTTC. Its translation is CSVRDSPYGYTF.

This clone was recorded only once. The genes are TRBV5-1 and TRBJ2-5; 10 bases map to TRBD2. Per the germline V gene, CDR1 is SGHRS and CDR2 is YFSETQ. V was pared by 3 bases and J by 2 bases, with 4 bases of the junction left unmatched. This CDR3 is 15 amino acids long. The CDR3 is CASSWSSGSQETQYF. CDR3 DNA sequence: TGCGCCAGCAGCTGGTCTAGCGGGAGTCAAGAGACCCAGTACTTC.